A single sample is the source of the 20 T cell receptor beta chains below, sequenced in a study of T cell repertoires in cytomegalovirus infection. MiXCR was run by TCRdb on the reads, yielding one entry per CDR3 protein. In the table there are 600,000 to 700,000 distinct CDR3 sequences, around 32% of which are singletons. No antigens are known for them. The sequences come from cultured PBMCs, collected from culture after CMV antigen stimulation. These TCRs come from a human donor in good health (CMV status not recorded). Some clones in this sample may be carry-over from other donors' samples.

V is TRBV29-1 and J is TRBJ1-1; D is perhaps TRBD1 (5 bases). The CDR3 sequence is 14 residues long. Per the germline V gene, CDR1 is SQVTM and CDR2 is ANQGSEA. The ends were cut back, 7 bases at V and 6 bases at J, with 21 bases in the middle. In DNA form, the CDR3 reads TGCAGCGCTGGGCCGGTGGCGGAGGGGTCTGAAGCTTTCTTT. It encodes CSAGPVAEGSEAFF.

About this clonotype: Compared with germline, one end of the junction differs, possibly owing to a read error. The chain links TRBV4-1 to TRBJ2-7; weak D call: TRBD1 (5 bases). The length of the CDR3 is 13 residues. In germline, CDR1 is MGHRA, CDR2 YSYEKL. CDR3 in DNA: TGTGCCAGCAGTCAAGACAGAACCTACGAGCAGTACTTC. Amino acid sequence: CASSQDRTYEQYF.

Many counts were recorded for this clonotype. The gene calls are TRBV7-9 and TRBJ1-3; possibly TRBD1 for D (5 bases). The V end was cut by 3 bases, the J end by 4 bases, with 10 bases between. The CDR3 sequence is 14 residues long. CDR1 is SEHNR and CDR2 is FQNEAQ in the germline V gene (reference sequence). The CDR3 loop reads CASSLTALGNTIYF. The CDR3 DNA reads as TGTGCCAGCAGCTTGACAGCGCTGGGAAACACCATATATTTT.

The chain combines TRBV19 with TRBJ1-1; no firm D call. Trimming removed 3 bases at V and 10 bases at J, with 9 bases between. Per germline, CDR1 LNHDA and CDR2 SQIVND (reference sequence). This CDR3 region has 11 residues. CDR3 sequence: CASSMGSRAFF. In nucleotides, the CDR3 is TGTGCCAGTAGTATGGGGAGTCGAGCTTTCTTT.

The gene calls are TRBV7-9 and TRBJ1-2; 9 bases map to TRBD1. CDR3 length: 16 residues. With 5 bases clipped from V and 6 bases from J, the junction kept 13 bases outside the gene matches. The germline V gene has CDR1 SEHNR and CDR2 FQNEAQ (reference sequence). The CDR3 protein is CASSRTRTGESDGYTF. The CDR3 DNA follows: TGTGCCAGCAGCCGTACCCGGACAGGGGAATCAGATGGCTACACCTTC.

The genes are TRBV3-1 and TRBJ2-1, with D perhaps TRBD2 (6 bases). In germline, CDR1 is LGHDT, CDR2 YNNKEL (reference sequence). The V end was cut by 3 bases, the J end by 2 bases, with 11 bases between. The CDR3 covers 15 residues. The DNA for the CDR3 is TGTGCCAGCAGCCAGGCGGGACTCGCCTACAATGAGCAGTTCTTC. This codes for CASSQAGLAYNEQFF.

This clonotype has just a few counts. The chain couples TRBV12-3 or TRBV12-4 to TRBJ2-5; a weak D match, TRBD1 (5 bases). With 1 base removed from V and 4 bases from J, the gap between germline ends came to 13 bases. The length of the CDR3 is 15 residues. Written as DNA, the CDR3 is TGTGCCAGCAGTTTAGTGGACAAGGCCCTAGAGACCCAGTACTTC. Protein: CASSLVDKALETQYF.

This clonotype came up a few times. V is TRBV11-2 and J is TRBJ2-1; D remains unclear. Trimming cost V 5 bases and J 0 bases, with 14 bases left between them. CDR1 is SGHAT and CDR2 is FQNNGV in the germline V gene. This CDR3 has 16 residues. The CDR3 loop is CASSHLDLYSYNEQFF. The CDR3 bases are TGTGCCAGCAGCCATCTCGACTTATACTCCTACAATGAGCAGTTCTTC. The variable domain in full, with the rest retrieved from reference TRBV11-2 and TRBJ2-1, is EAGVAQSPRYKIIEKRQSVAFWCNPISGHATLYWYQQILGQGPKLLIQFQNNGVVDDSQLPKDRFSAERLKGVDSTLKIQPAKLEDSAVYLCASSHLDLYSYNEQFFGPGTRLTVL.

The V call is TRBV20-1, the J call TRBJ1-6; TRBD1 might be the D (6 bases). V lost 5 bases and J 8 bases, leaving 22 bases between the germline ends. Looked up from germline, CDR1 is DFQATT and CDR2 is SNEGSKA (reference sequence). CDR3 length: 16 amino acids. CDR3 protein: CSAPTRGNMVDSPLHF. The CDR3 DNA follows: TGCAGTGCTCCCACGAGGGGGAATATGGTGGATTCACCCCTCCACTTT.

The V gene is TRBV27, the J gene TRBJ2-7; D may be TRBD2 (7 bases). Germline CDR1 is MNHEY and CDR2 is SMNVEV (reference sequence). The CDR3 spans 15 residues. V gave up 2 bases and J gave up 4 bases, with 15 bases separating them. CDR3 loop: CASSLRGDNKYEQYF. CDR3 nucleotides: TGTGCCAGCAGTTTACGGGGGGACAACAAGTACGAGCAGTACTTC.

This clonotype was observed a few times. This sequence joins TRBV6-1 and TRBJ2-1; D unclear. The V end was cut by 2 bases, the J end by 13 bases, with 12 bases between. The CDR3 extends over 12 amino acids. Germline CDR1 is MNHNS and CDR2 is SASEGT. CDR3 residues: CASSERAKRQFF. For the CDR3, the DNA is TGTGCCAGCAGTGAAAGGGCCAAGAGACAGTTCTTC.

The table lists this clonotype with many counts. The rearrangement links TRBV7-2 to TRBJ1-5, with D unclear. Germline assignment: CDR1 SGHTA and CDR2 FQGNSA. V was trimmed by 1 base and J by 7 bases, leaving 5 bases between them. This CDR3 is 12 amino acids long. CDR3: CASSLEAQPQHF. The CDR3 region has the DNA TGTGCCAGCAGCTTAGAGGCCCAGCCCCAGCATTTT.

The chain links TRBV10-3 to TRBJ2-7, with a possible D match to TRBD1 (5 bases). The germline gives CDR1 ENHRY, CDR2 SYGVKD. The V end was cut by 5 bases, the J end by 6 bases, with 11 bases between. The CDR3 covers 12 residues. The CDR3 DNA follows: TGTGCCATCAGTCTTCAGGGAACCGAGCAGTACTTC. Translated: CAISLQGTEQYF.

V gene TRBV6-6 combines with J gene TRBJ1-4; possibly TRBD1 for D (5 bases). The germline V gene has CDR1 MNHNY and CDR2 SVGAGI (reference sequence). The V end was cut by 0 bases, the J end by 6 bases, with 11 bases between. CDR3 length: 15 amino acids. In DNA, the CDR3 is TGTGCCAGCAGTTACTCCCCTAGGGGATATGAAAAACTGTTTTTT. Protein: CASSYSPRGYEKLFF.

This clonotype was found a few times. V gene TRBV7-9 combines with J gene TRBJ2-1, with D possibly TRBD1 on 5 matching bases. Germline V gives CDR1 SEHNR, CDR2 FQNEAQ (reference sequence). The CDR3 totals 15 residues. The ends were cut back, 1 base at V and 7 bases at J, with 14 bases in the middle. CDR3 sequence reads: CASSLVLSTGNEQFF. The CDR3 DNA sequence: TGTGCCAGCAGCTTAGTTCTCTCTACAGGTAATGAGCAGTTCTTC.

This clonotype was seen only a few times. The V call is TRBV20-1, the J call TRBJ2-1; 8 bases align to TRBD1. CDR1 is DFQATT and CDR2 is SNEGSKA in the germline V gene (reference sequence). The CDR3 length is 16 residues. The junction had 10 bases not matched to a gene; V was cut back by 0 bases and J by 6 bases. CDR3 in DNA: TGCAGTGCTAGAGATTTCGACAGGGGTTTTGCCAATGAGCAGTTCTTC. It codes for CSARDFDRGFANEQFF.

This clonotype was recorded many times. CDR3 protein: CASSLADTSRTDTQYF. CDR3 DNA: TGTGCCAGCAGCTTAGCGGACACTAGCCGCACAGATACGCAGTATTTT. This chain connects TRBV7-2 to TRBJ2-3; tentatively, D is TRBD2 (6 bases). The length of the CDR3 is 16 residues. V was cut by 0 bases and J by 1 base, with 11 bases left in between. The germline V gene encodes CDR1 SGHTA and CDR2 FQGNSA.

V usage is TRBV7-6 and J usage is TRBJ2-1; 7 bases fit TRBD2. The CDR3 covers 16 residues. Germline CDR1 is SGHVS and CDR2 is FNYEAQ. V lost 2 bases to trimming and J lost 2 bases; unmatched junction nucleotides: 6. The CDR3 DNA reads TGTGCCAGCAGCTTAATGGCTAGCGGTACCTACAATGAGCAGTTCTTC. Translated: CASSLMASGTYNEQFF.

The chain has TRBV18 and TRBJ1-1, with unresolved D. The CDR3 length is 14 residues. CDR1 KGHSH and CDR2 LQKENI come from the germline V gene. V lost 3 bases and J 5 bases, leaving 13 bases between the germline ends. The CDR3 sequence: CASSPSTRWTEAFF. CDR3 in DNA: TGTGCCAGCTCACCGAGCACTCGGTGGACTGAAGCTTTCTTT.

This clonotype was detected only a few times. The J gene is TRBJ1-1, the V gene TRBV2; possibly TRBD1 for D (5 bases). Germline V gene data show CDR1 as SNHLY and CDR2 as FYNNEI. Trimming pared 5 bases from V and 1 base from J, leaving 14 bases between. The CDR3 has 15 amino acids. This CDR3 is CASSLRGRQNTEAFF. CDR3 bases: TGTGCCAGCAGTTTAAGGGGACGGCAGAACACTGAAGCTTTCTTT.